This T cell receptor beta chain was sequenced during a study of blood T cell repertoires in COVID-19. Study-wide context: The United States, Italy and Spain were the sources of the acute and convalescent COVID-19 samples.

Individuals aged about 18 to 90 years were recruited from around 22 US areas. Measured with immunoSEQ multiplex PCR; TCRdb has only the in-frame clones, and not every one. The sample carries about 200,000 clones, about nine tenths recorded once. Germline CDR1 is MGHRA and CDR2 is YSYEKL. The CDR3 runs 11 residues. V was pared by 0 bases and J by 8 bases, with 4 bases between. The clonotype comes from a man aged 25 to 40 who had recovered from COVID-19. The chain combines TRBV4-1 with TRBJ1-2; D is unclear. The specimen sequenced was PBMCs or T cells enriched from blood (not recorded which). CDR3 region: CASSQESGYTF. CDR3 nucleotide sequence: TGCGCCAGCAGCCAAGAGTCAGGCTACACCTTC.